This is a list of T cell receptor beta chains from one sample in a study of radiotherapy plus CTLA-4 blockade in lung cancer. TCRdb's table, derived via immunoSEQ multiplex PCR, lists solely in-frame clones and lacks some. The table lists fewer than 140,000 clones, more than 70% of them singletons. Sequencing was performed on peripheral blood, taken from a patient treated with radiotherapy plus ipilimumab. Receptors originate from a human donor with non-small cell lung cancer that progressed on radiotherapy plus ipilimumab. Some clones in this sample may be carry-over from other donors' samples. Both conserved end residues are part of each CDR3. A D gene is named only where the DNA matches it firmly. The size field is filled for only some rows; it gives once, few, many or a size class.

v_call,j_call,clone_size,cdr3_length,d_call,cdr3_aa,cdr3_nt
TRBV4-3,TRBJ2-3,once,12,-,CASSQGGDTQYF,TGCGCCAGCAGCCAAGGTGGGGATACGCAGTATTTT
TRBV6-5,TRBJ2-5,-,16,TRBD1,CASSYFRDRGRETQYF,TGTGCCAGCAGTTACTTCCGAGACAGGGGTCGAGAGACCCAGTACTTC
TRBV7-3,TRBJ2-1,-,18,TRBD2,CASSLVPRLAGGLGEQFF,TGTGCCAGCAGCTTGGTCCCTAGACTAGCGGGGGGCCTAGGCGAGCAGTTCTTC
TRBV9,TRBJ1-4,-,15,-,CASSVGPTGSEKLFF,TGTGCCAGCAGCGTTGGCCCAACAGGGAGTGAAAAACTGTTTTTT
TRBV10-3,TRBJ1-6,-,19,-,CAISDPEHEGWSYNSPLHF,TGTGCCATCAGTGACCCTGAACATGAGGGTTGGTCCTATAATTCACCCCTCCACTTT
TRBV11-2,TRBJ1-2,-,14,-,CASSPAHDGYGYTF,TGTGCCAGCAGCCCCGCCCATGACGGCTATGGCTACACCTTC
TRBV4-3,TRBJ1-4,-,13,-,CASSQGYDEKLFF,TGCGCCAGCAGCCAGGGGTACGATGAAAAACTGTTTTTT
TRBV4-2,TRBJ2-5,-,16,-,CASSLFQGDDLETQYF,TGTGCCAGCAGCTTATTCCAGGGAGATGACCTAGAGACCCAGTACTTC
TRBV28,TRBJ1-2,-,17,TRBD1,CASSLWRTGGWYYGYTF,TGTGCCAGCAGTTTATGGCGGACAGGGGGCTGGTACTATGGCTACACCTTC
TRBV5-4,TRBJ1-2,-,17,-,CASSLDWVTENNYGYTF,TGTGCCAGCAGCTTGGATTGGGTGACAGAGAATAACTATGGCTACACCTTC